Listed below are T cell receptor beta chains from one sample, sequenced in a study of a mutant IDH1 vaccine in newly diagnosed glioma. TCRdb's copy holds only in-frame clones and misses some; the assay was immunoSEQ multiplex PCR. Of just under 95,000 clones listed, over 75% were seen once; the top ten hold around 7%. Sequencing used PBMCs, obtained from a glioma patient treated with radiotherapy, temozolomide or both. The source is a man aged 40-49 years with glioma. CDR3s include the opening cysteine and the closing phenylalanine or tryptophan. A D gene is named only where the DNA matches it firmly. Clone size is stated in some rows and not others, as once, few, many or a class when expanded.

cdr3_length j_call clone_size d_call v_call cdr3_nt cdr3_aa
15 TRBJ1-4 - - TRBV5-5 TGTGCCAGCAGCTTGCGAGGGGGGACTAATGAAAAACTGTTTTTT CASSLRGGTNEKLFF
13 TRBJ1-5 - - TRBV5-8 TGTGCCAGCAGCTTGGGATTCAATCAGCCCCAGCATTTT CASSLGFNQPQHF
18 TRBJ2-5 - TRBD2 TRBV7-2 TGTGCCAGCAGCTTAGATCGACTAGCGGGGGTAGACCAAGAGACCCAGTACTTC CASSLDRLAGVDQETQYF
15 TRBJ2-7 - TRBD2 TRBV7-6 TGTGCCAGCACCCCCGGGAGGATAAGCTCCTACGAGCAGTACTTC CASTPGRISSYEQYF
17 TRBJ2-7 - TRBD2 TRBV23-1 TGCGCCAGCAGTCCCCCCGCTCCTAGCGGGGGGCTCAGCGAGCAGTACTTC CASSPPAPSGGLSEQYF
13 TRBJ2-7 - - TRBV7-9 TGTGCCAGCGTGGTGGCAGGGAAGTACGAGCAGTACTTC CASVVAGKYEQYF
15 TRBJ1-4 many TRBD1 TRBV13 TGTGCCAGCAGCTCGCCGACAGGGGGGAATGAAAAACTGTTTTTT CASSSPTGGNEKLFF
14 TRBJ2-7 - - TRBV28 TGTGCCAGCAGTCCACAGGGTCTCGCCTACGAGCAGTACTTC CASSPQGLAYEQYF
16 TRBJ2-3 - TRBD2 TRBV5-1 TGCGCCAGCAGCTCCGGACTAGCGGGAGTCAGGGATACGCAGTATTTT CASSSGLAGVRDTQYF
12 TRBJ2-7 - - TRBV6-5 TGTGCCAGCTTTCAAGTACCCCACGAGCAGTACTTC CASFQVPHEQYF
14 TRBJ2-2 once - TRBV5-1 TGCGCCAGCATCTCGCCGGGTAACACCGGGGAGCTGTTTTTT CASISPGNTGELFF
16 TRBJ1-2 - TRBD1 TRBV15 TGTGCCACCAGCAGAGATATGACAGGGGATGCTGGTGGCTACACCTTC CATSRDMTGDAGGYTF
13 TRBJ1-2 - - TRBV5-4 TGTGCCAGCAGCTTGGCAGTCAACTATGGCTACACCTTC CASSLAVNYGYTF
13 TRBJ1-2 - TRBD1 TRBV10-3 TGTGCCACTGACTCAGGGGGTAACTATGGCTACACCTTC CATDSGGNYGYTF
14 TRBJ2-7 once - TRBV11-2 TGTGCCAGCAGCCCCACTGCGGGATTCGGCGAGCAGTACTTC CASSPTAGFGEQYF
15 TRBJ2-1 - TRBD2 TRBV9 TGTGCCAGCAGCGTAGGAGCGGGAGACAACAATGAGCAGTTCTTC CASSVGAGDNNEQFF
13 TRBJ2-1 once - TRBV4-3 TGCGCCAGCAGCCAAGGGGGTGGGGATGAGCAGTTCTTC CASSQGGGDEQFF
14 TRBJ2-1 - - TRBV6-4 TGTGCCAGCAGTGAAGGGGACTCCTACAATGAGCAGTTCTTC CASSEGDSYNEQFF
13 TRBJ1-1 few TRBD1 TRBV5-4 TGTGCCAGCACCCCACAGGGGTACGGACGGGCTTTCTTT CASTPQGYGRAFF
16 TRBJ1-4 - - TRBV4-2 TGTGCCAGCAGCCTAAGATCGGGGACAACTAATGAAAAACTGTTTTTT CASSLRSGTTNEKLFF
15 TRBJ2-3 - - TRBV7-6 TGTGCCAGCAGCTGGGGGGACAGCTCACAAGATACGCAGTATTTT CASSWGDSSQDTQYF
14 TRBJ1-3 - - TRBV28 TGTGCCAGCAGTTCCCCCATAGGTGGAAACACCATATATTTT CASSSPIGGNTIYF
13 TRBJ1-1 - - TRBV4-3 TGCGCCAGCAGCCGGCAGGAGGGAACTGAAGCTTTCTTT CASSRQEGTEAFF
15 TRBJ2-2 - - TRBV10-2 TGCGCCAGCAGTGAGCTTGGACGGTTTGAAGGGGAGCTGTTTTTT CASSELGRFEGELFF
13 TRBJ1-1 - TRBD1 TRBV28 TGTGCCATCCGGAAGGGGGCTGGCACTGAAGCTTTCTTT CAIRKGAGTEAFF
12 TRBJ2-5 - TRBD1 TRBV6-1 TGTGCCAGCAGCGACAGGGTTGAGACCCAGTACTTC CASSDRVETQYF
14 TRBJ1-5 - - TRBV4-1 TGCGCCAGCAGCCAACCGGGGGGCAATCAGCCCCAGCATTTT CASSQPGGNQPQHF
16 TRBJ1-4 - - TRBV30 TGTGCCTGGAATCGGAATGGGGCCCAACTAAATGAAAAACTGTTTTTT CAWNRNGAQLNEKLFF
15 TRBJ2-5 - - TRBV27 TGTGCCAGCAGTTCCACAAAATTCTCTGGGGAGACCCAGTACTTC CASSSTKFSGETQYF
15 TRBJ1-5 - - TRBV9 TGTGCCAGCAGCGTAGACCCTTTTGGCAATCAGCCCCAGCATTTT CASSVDPFGNQPQHF
16 TRBJ2-2 - - TRBV7-8 TGTGCCAGCAGCGATCTCTACAGGGGAGGCACCGGGGAGCTGTTTTTT CASSDLYRGGTGELFF
12 TRBJ1-4 - TRBD1 TRBV28 TGTGCCACCCGGACAGGAAATGAAAAACTGTTTTTT CATRTGNEKLFF
14 TRBJ1-3 - - TRBV2 TGTGCCAGCAGAACCACAGGGAACGGAAACACCATATATTTT CASRTTGNGNTIYF
12 TRBJ2-7 - TRBD2 TRBV5-1 TGCGCCAGCAGCGCCGCTAGCGGGAGTATGTACTTC CASSAASGSMYF
16 TRBJ1-2 many TRBD1 TRBV7-2 TGTGCCAGCAGCTTACGTGACAGGGCAATATTCTATGGCTACACCTTC CASSLRDRAIFYGYTF
15 TRBJ2-7 - - TRBV6-5 TGTGCCAGCAGTTACTCAACAGGCAACTCCTACGAGCAGTACTTC CASSYSTGNSYEQYF
14 TRBJ2-6 - - TRBV6-5 TGTGCCAGCAGTCGGTCCTCTGGGGCCAACGTCCTGACTTTC CASSRSSGANVLTF
15 TRBJ2-2 - - TRBV11-3 TGTGCCAGCAGCTGGGACATGTCGAACACCGGGGAGCTGTTTTTT CASSWDMSNTGELFF
11 TRBJ2-7 - - TRBV20-1 TGCAGTGCTAGGCACAGCTACGAGCAGTACTTC CSARHSYEQYF
15 TRBJ1-6 once - TRBV6-5 TGTGCCACAGTAGAAGACAGGCGACGAAATTCACCCCTCCACTTT CATVEDRRRNSPLHF
15 TRBJ2-7 - - TRBV19 TGTGCCAGTAGTATCGGAGGGGGCCTCCGCTACGAGCAGTACTTC CASSIGGGLRYEQYF
15 TRBJ2-1 once TRBD1 TRBV11-3 TGTGCCAGCAGCCCCGGGACAGGGGCCTACAATGAGCAGTTCTTC CASSPGTGAYNEQFF
17 TRBJ2-7 once - TRBV5-6 TGTGCCAGCAGCTTGGAGTGGCAGGACGTATATTCCTACGAGCAGTACTTC CASSLEWQDVYSYEQYF
17 TRBJ1-1 few - TRBV21-1 TGTGCCAGCAGCAAAGTTAGGGACAGGGGCTTCGACACTGAAGCTTTCTTT CASSKVRDRGFDTEAFF
15 TRBJ2-2 once - TRBV5-4 TGTGCCAGCAGCTTAGCAGGGCACGGCACCGGGGAGCTGTTTTTT CASSLAGHGTGELFF
15 TRBJ2-2 - - TRBV5-6 TGTGCCAGCAGCTTCGGCGGAGGAGGCACCGGGGAGCTGTTTTTT CASSFGGGGTGELFF
14 TRBJ2-2 - - TRBV4-2 TGTGCCAGCGGAGGGGACCCTAACACCGGGGAGCTGTTTTTT CASGGDPNTGELFF
15 TRBJ2-3 - - TRBV19 TGTGCCAGTAGTACGCCGGGACGGAACACAGATACGCAGTATTTT CASSTPGRNTDTQYF
17 TRBJ2-2 - - TRBV19 TGTGCCGTCCGGAGGGGCGCTTTCGGAGCGGGCCCCGGAGAGCTGTTTTTT CAVRRGAFGAGPGELFF
13 TRBJ1-5 few - TRBV5-1 TGCGCCAGCAGCTTGGAGCCCGCCGAGCCCCAGCATTTT CASSLEPAEPQHF
16 TRBJ2-7 - TRBD1 TRBV7-9 TGTGCCAGCATGCAGGGGGCAGGTACCATATCCTACGAGCAGTACTTC CASMQGAGTISYEQYF
11 TRBJ2-7 - - TRBV29-1 TGCAGCGTTGAATCCTGGGGGGAGCAGTACTTC CSVESWGEQYF
16 TRBJ2-2 - - TRBV4-1 TGCGCCAGCAGCCAAGTTTATCCGGTTGGCACCGGGGAGCTGTTTTTT CASSQVYPVGTGELFF
15 TRBJ2-5 - TRBD1 TRBV6-6 TGTGCCAGCAGTTTCCCCACAGGGGGCGGGAAGACCCAGTACTTC CASSFPTGGGKTQYF
13 TRBJ2-3 once - TRBV18 TGTGCCAGCTCACAGAGTTTCACAGATACGCAGTATTTT CASSQSFTDTQYF
13 TRBJ1-2 - - TRBV25-1 TGTGCCAGCAGTGAATCCGGATTCCGGGGCTACACCTTC CASSESGFRGYTF
12 TRBJ2-2 - - TRBV5-1 TGCGCCAGCAGCGGGGGGACCGGGGAGCTGTTTTTT CASSGGTGELFF
15 TRBJ2-5 - - TRBV28 TGTGCCAGCAGCCGCTCAGAAACAGGGAAAGAGACCCAGTACTTC CASSRSETGKETQYF